One and the same sample provided the 20 T cell receptor beta chains below, sequenced in a study of regulatory and conventional T cells in RAG deficiency. Clones were sequenced by immunoSEQ multiplex PCR, and TCRdb holds only the in-frame ones, with some missing. The sample lists tens of thousands of clones, 85% to 90% occurring once. These sequences were also reported in another study, on regulatory T cells. That work contributes: The PCR used 52 TRBV and 13 TRBJ primers.

Material: CD8+ T cells sorted from blood. The receptors were gathered from a human donor in good health.

This chain links TRBV5-4 with TRBJ2-3, with D unresolved. The germline V gene has CDR1 SGHNT and CDR2 YYREEE (reference sequence). The CDR3 extends over 15 amino acids. The V end was cut by 2 bases, the J end by 2 bases, with 12 bases between. The CDR3 coding sequence is TGTGCCAGCAGCTTACGGAGTGGGGACACAGATACGCAGTATTTT. This sequence encodes CASSLRSGDTDTQYF.

This chain uses TRBV7-9 with TRBJ2-3; TRBD2 aligns across 9 bases. Germline V gives CDR1 SEHNR, CDR2 FQNEAQ (reference sequence). The J segment lost 4 bases and the V segment lost 2 bases, leaving 4 bases of the junction unmatched. The CDR3 length is 15 residues. The CDR3 coding sequence is TGTGCCAGCAGCTTAAGCGGGGGGATACCAGATACGCAGTATTTT. Protein: CASSLSGGIPDTQYF.

The J gene is TRBJ1-6, the V gene TRBV6-5; no clear D. V was clipped by 5 bases and J by 5 bases, with 7 bases between them. This CDR3 is built from 13 residues. Germline CDR1 reads MNHEY; CDR2 reads SVGAGI. The CDR3 protein is CASSDADNSPLHF. The CDR3 DNA is TGTGCCAGCAGTGATGCAGATAATTCACCCCTCCACTTT.

The chain employs TRBV19 and TRBJ1-5; the D is unclear. In germline, CDR1 is LNHDA, CDR2 SQIVND (reference sequence). CDR3 length equals 15 residues. The germline V and J ends were trimmed by 1 base and 7 bases, with 14 bases remaining between them. DNA for the CDR3: TGTGCCAGTAGTATAGCTTCGGGGTCCGGGCAGCCCCAGCATTTT. Residues: CASSIASGSGQPQHF. The full variable domain, rest sourced from reference TRBV19 and TRBJ1-5, is DGGITQSPKYLFRKEGQNVTLSCEQNLNHDAMYWYRQDPGQGLRLIYYSQIVNDFQKGDIAEGYSVSREKKESFPLTVTSAQKNPTAFYLCASSIASGSGQPQHFGDGTRLSIL.

The V gene is TRBV2, the J gene TRBJ1-6; D gene uncertain. Trimming removed 2 bases from V and 6 bases from J, with 14 bases in between. There are 16 residues in the CDR3. Germline V lookup: CDR1 SNHLY, CDR2 FYNNEI. As DNA, the CDR3 is TGTGCCAGCAGTGAATCTGGGCGGGGTGGTAATTCACCCCTCCACTTT. As protein: CASSESGRGGNSPLHF.

In this sample, this clone turned up once. The gene calls are TRBV19 and TRBJ1-5; D possibly corresponds to TRBD1 (5 bases). V lost 5 bases, J lost 0 bases, and 14 bases lay in between. The CDR3 consists of 16 residues. The germline gives CDR1 LNHDA, CDR2 SQIVND (reference sequence). The CDR3 DNA is TGTGCCAGTAGTCCTATGGGACGGTATAGCAATCAGCCCCAGCATTTT. It yields the protein CASSPMGRYSNQPQHF.

The chain joins TRBV19 to TRBJ1-6; 7 nucleotides agree with TRBD1. The CDR3 runs 14 residues. V lost 7 bases and J lost 13; bases outside the gene matches: 13. Germline V lookup: CDR1 LNHDA, CDR2 SQIVND (reference sequence). CDR3 DNA sequence: TGTGCCAGTACCATAGCGGCAGGGGGTAATCCCCTCCACTTT. The encoded protein is CASTIAAGGNPLHF.

The chain is built from TRBV30 and TRBJ2-7; 13 bases are shared with TRBD2. V shed 5 bases and J 7 bases; nucleotides not matched to a gene: 8. This CDR3 is built from 14 residues. The V gene's germline CDR1 is GTSNPN and CDR2 SVGIG (reference sequence). CDR3 residues: CAWDTSGRVGEQYF. For the CDR3, the DNA is TGTGCCTGGGATACTAGCGGGAGGGTAGGAGAGCAGTACTTC.

The chain has TRBV6-4 and TRBJ2-2; 8 bases are a match to TRBD2. Per germline, CDR1 MRHNA and CDR2 SNTAGT. The CDR3 spans 15 residues. The ends lost 0 bases at V and 3 bases at J; junction bases unmatched: 0. The CDR3 loop is CASSDSSGDTGELFF. As DNA, the CDR3 is TGTGCCAGCAGTGACTCTAGCGGGGACACCGGGGAGCTGTTTTTT.

The V call is TRBV10-3, the J call TRBJ1-2; 11 bases line up with TRBD1. Germline V gene sequence: CDR1 ENHRY, CDR2 SYGVKD. There are 14 residues in the CDR3. J was trimmed by 7 bases and V by 3 bases; bases with no gene match: 4. For the CDR3, the DNA is TGTGCCATCAGTGAAGGACAGGGGGCCTCTGGCTACACCTTC. Translated, it gives CAISEGQGASGYTF.

The chain recombines TRBV4-1 with TRBJ2-7; the match to TRBD1 covers 7 bases. Germline CDR1 and CDR2: MGHRA and YSYEKL. With V trimmed by 4 bases and J by 2 bases, 5 bases remained unmatched. The CDR3 consists of 14 residues. CDR3 coding DNA: TGCGCCAGCAGCCCAGGGACAGCCACCTACGAGCAGTACTTC. Amino acid sequence: CASSPGTATYEQYF.

This clone was seen more than once but under ten times. The chain is built from TRBV28 and TRBJ1-1; weak D call: TRBD1 (6 bases). Trimming stripped 3 bases from V and 2 bases from J, with 10 bases between. The CDR3 is made up of 14 amino acids. Germline-derived CDR1 and CDR2 are MDHEN and SYDVKM. CDR3 region: CASSLTGVNTEAFF. The CDR3 DNA reads as TGTGCCAGCAGTTTGACAGGAGTTAACACTGAAGCTTTCTTT.

The V call is TRBV5-4, the J call TRBJ2-7, with D maybe TRBD1 (6 bases). This CDR3 has 16 residues. Germline-derived CDR1 and CDR2 are SGHNT and YYREEE (reference sequence). Trimming removed 4 bases from V and 0 bases from J, with 17 bases in between. This chain's CDR3 is CASSDGWGHSSYEQYF. For the CDR3, the DNA is TGTGCCAGCAGCGACGGTTGGGGACACAGCTCCTACGAGCAGTACTTC.

This rearrangement joins TRBV30 to TRBJ2-7; 7 positions match TRBD1. Germline CDR1 GTSNPN, CDR2 SVGIG (reference sequence). The V segment lost 5 bases and the J segment 6 bases; nucleotides outside the gene matches: 10. The CDR3 consists of 13 residues. CDR3 loop: CAWAVIRDSEQYF. The CDR3 region has the DNA TGTGCCTGGGCAGTTATCCGGGACAGCGAGCAGTACTTC.

In DNA form, the CDR3 reads TGTGCCAGCAGCTCATATACGTCTTTGGACAGACTGTGCCAGGAGCAGTACTTC. As protein: CASSSYTSLDRLCQEQYF. The chain uses TRBV7-9 and TRBJ2-7; possibly TRBD1 for D (6 bases). Trimming stripped 4 bases from V and 7 bases from J, with 29 bases between. CDR1 SEHNR and CDR2 FQNEAQ come from the germline V gene (reference sequence). This CDR3 has 18 residues.

The chain recombines TRBV5-6 with TRBJ2-7; 7 bases fit TRBD1. The CDR3 runs to 14 residues. J lost 0 bases, V lost 4 bases, and 4 bases had no gene match. The germline gives CDR1 SGHDT, CDR2 YYEEEE. This CDR3 is CASSPRDSSYEQYF. The DNA of the CDR3 is TGTGCCAGCAGCCCTCGGGACAGCTCCTACGAGCAGTACTTC.

This clone was detected only once. The chain couples TRBV29-1 to TRBJ2-1; D is possibly TRBD2 (5 bases). The V end was cut by 4 bases, the J end by 9 bases, with 10 bases between. The CDR3 has 11 amino acids. Germline V lookup: CDR1 SQVTM, CDR2 ANQGSEA. The CDR3 bases are TGCAGCGTTGTTTCACTAGGTGAGCAGTTCTTC. As protein: CSVVSLGEQFF.

This sequence joins TRBV7-8 and TRBJ2-5, with D maybe TRBD2 (6 bases). Germline CDR1 is SGHVS and CDR2 is FQNEAQ. Trimming stripped 4 bases from V and 7 bases from J, with 16 bases between. The CDR3 has 14 amino acids. This CDR3 is CASSSLSGQGTQYF. The CDR3 nucleotides read TGTGCCAGCAGCTCCCTTAGCGGCCAGGGGACCCAGTACTTC.

This chain uses TRBV28 with TRBJ1-1, with D possibly TRBD1 on 5 matching bases. V was cut by 6 bases and J by 8 bases, with 13 bases left in between. This CDR3 contains 12 residues. Germline V lookup: CDR1 MDHEN, CDR2 SYDVKM. This chain's CDR3 is CASRPPGGEAFF. The CDR3 bases are TGTGCCAGCAGGCCTCCGGGGGGAGAAGCTTTCTTT.

The chain recombines TRBV9 with TRBJ2-1; 12 bases are shared with TRBD2. Germline CDR1 SGDLS, CDR2 YYNGEE. With 4 bases clipped from V and 5 bases from J, the junction kept 7 bases outside the gene matches. The CDR3 is 16 amino acids. In DNA, the CDR3 is TGTGCCAGCAGCTCTCGGACTAGCGGGACCCACAATGAGCAGTTCTTC. Translating gives CASSSRTSGTHNEQFF. The full variable domain, with the rest looked up from reference TRBV9 and TRBJ2-1, is DSGVTQTPKHLITATGQRVTLRCSPRSGDLSVYWYQQSLDQGLQFLIQYYNGEERAKGNILERFSAQQFPDLHSELNLSSLELGDSALYFCASSSRTSGTHNEQFFGPGTRLTVL.